Following are 27 T cell receptor beta chains from one sample sequenced in a study of Ad26.COV2.S vaccination and SARS-CoV-2 variants. Using immunoSEQ multiplex PCR, the repertoire was profiled, and TCRdb retains in-frame clones only, with some absent. Of approximately 240,000 clones in the sample, approximately 88% were seen once. The treatment is: about 20 received Ad26.COV2.S at low or high dose, single or two shots; several received placebo; per-sample allocation not given. Vaccine and placebo recipients were sampled on day 63 after the first injection. The sample here was peripheral blood, taken in a trial of Ad26.COV2.S vaccine versus placebo. The receptors were gathered from a person aged 18-65 years who received the Ad26.COV2.S COVID-19 vaccine or a placebo.

The chain employs TRBV18 and TRBJ1-1; D uncertain. Trimming stripped 2 bases from V and 2 bases from J, with 18 bases between. Germline CDR1 is KGHSH and CDR2 is LQKENI. The CDR3 is 17 residues long. The CDR3 region is CASSPVNPILINTEAFF. The CDR3 bases are TGTGCCAGCTCACCAGTGAATCCTATCCTAATTAACACTGAAGCTTTCTTT.

The sample holds a few counts of this clone. The rearrangement uses TRBV5-8 and TRBJ1-4, with a tentative D call TRBD1 (5 bases). The CDR3 is made up of 17 amino acids. V gave up 0 bases and J gave up 2 bases, with 14 bases separating them. CDR1 and CDR2 (germline): SGHTS, YDEGEE. The CDR3 reads CASSLGSGAGTNEKLFF. The CDR3 DNA follows: TGTGCCAGCAGCTTGGGTTCCGGGGCAGGCACTAATGAAAAACTGTTTTTT.

The chain couples TRBV7-8 to TRBJ2-2, with D perhaps matching TRBD1 or TRBD2 (6 bases each). Germline loops: CDR1 SGHVS, CDR2 FQNEAQ. Between the trimmed V and J ends, which lost 1 base and 2 bases, there was a span of 11 bases. The CDR3 length is 16 residues. CDR3 nucleotide sequence: TGTGCCAGCAGCTTAGGGAGGGGGGCCAACACCGGGGAGCTGTTTTTT. Encoded protein: CASSLGRGANTGELFF.

The chain has TRBV12-5 and TRBJ2-5; a possible D gene is TRBD1 (5 bases). Germline CDR1 LGHNT, CDR2 FRNRAP. The CDR3 is 13 residues long. Between the trimmed V and J ends, which lost 7 bases and 2 bases, there was a span of 11 bases. This CDR3 is CASAHDRQETQYF. CDR3 coding DNA: TGTGCTAGTGCCCATGACAGACAAGAGACCCAGTACTTC.

The chain couples TRBV11-1 to TRBJ1-1, with D maybe TRBD1 (6 bases). Germline-derived CDR1 and CDR2 are SGHAT and FQDESV (reference sequence). V shed 4 bases and J shed 1 base, with 16 bases lying between them. The CDR3 loop spans 16 amino acids. CDR3 residues: CASSSMPGGANTEAFF. CDR3 nucleotides: TGTGCCAGCAGCTCCATGCCGGGGGGGGCGAACACTGAAGCTTTCTTT.

The chain uses TRBV6-1 and TRBJ1-4; tentatively, D is TRBD1 (5 bases). The germline gives CDR1 MNHNS, CDR2 SASEGT. This CDR3 region has 17 residues. V lost 2 bases and J lost 0, with 13 bases in between. The CDR3 sequence is CASSEISGPTTNEKLFF. The CDR3 coding sequence is TGTGCCAGCAGTGAAATTTCGGGACCAACAACTAATGAAAAACTGTTTTTT.

This rearrangement joins TRBV11-2 to TRBJ2-7; no definite D call. This CDR3 region has 14 residues. Trimming stripped 5 bases from V and 3 bases from J, with 14 bases between. Germline assignment: CDR1 SGHAT and CDR2 FQNNGV. CDR3 sequence: CASSPDGWGYEQYF. CDR3 DNA: TGTGCCAGCAGCCCTGACGGGTGGGGCTACGAGCAGTACTTC. The full variable domain, with the rest looked up from reference TRBV11-2 and TRBJ2-7, is EAGVAQSPRYKIIEKRQSVAFWCNPISGHATLYWYQQILGQGPKLLIQFQNNGVVDDSQLPKDRFSAERLKGVDSTLKIQPAKLEDSAVYLCASSPDGWGYEQYFGPGTRLTVT.

The chain carries TRBV27 and TRBJ1-2; D not certain. The CDR3 contains 14 residues. CDR1 and CDR2 (germline): MNHEY, SMNVEV (reference sequence). V gave up 5 bases and J gave up 1 base, with 11 bases separating them. The CDR3 DNA reads TGTGCCAGCAGTCCGTCGACTTATAACTATGGCTACACCTTC. Amino acids: CASSPSTYNYGYTF.

This chain links TRBV5-6 with TRBJ1-1; D not certain. V dropped 2 bases and J dropped 1 base, with 3 bases sitting between them. This CDR3 has 12 amino acids. The germline gives CDR1 SGHDT, CDR2 YYEEEE. CDR3 nucleotide sequence: TGTGCCAGCAGCTTACAGAACACTGAAGCTTTCTTT. This translates into CASSLQNTEAFF.

The chain carries TRBV6-5 and TRBJ2-5; D is uncertain. The CDR3 is 12 residues long. Germline CDR1 reads MNHEY; CDR2 reads SVGAGI. V lost 2 bases and J lost 5, with 6 bases in between. CDR3 in amino acids: CASSYRGETQYF. CDR3 in DNA: TGTGCCAGCAGTTACCGTGGGGAGACCCAGTACTTC.

The chain carries TRBV5-4 and TRBJ2-2, with D possibly matching TRBD1 (6 bases). This CDR3 comprises 15 residues. Germline V gene sequence: CDR1 SGHNT, CDR2 YYREEE (reference sequence). Trimming left V 5 bases short and J 2 bases short, with 13 bases between. CDR3 in DNA: TGTGCCAGCAGATTTGCACAGGGAAACACCGGGGAGCTGTTTTTT. This translates into CASRFAQGNTGELFF.

The rearrangement links TRBV19 to TRBJ1-2; no reliable D call. Germline loops: CDR1 LNHDA, CDR2 SQIVND (reference sequence). The V and J ends lost 3 bases and 6 bases respectively, with 11 bases between them. CDR3 length: 13 amino acids. The CDR3 sequence: CASSISPLNGYTF. For the CDR3, the DNA is TGTGCCAGTAGTATCTCCCCTCTGAATGGCTACACCTTC.

This clone has a handful of counts. The V call is TRBV7-3, the J call TRBJ2-3; D is unresolved. V lost 5 bases and J lost 8, with 11 bases in between. The CDR3 spans 12 residues. The germline V gene has CDR1 SGHTA and CDR2 FQGTGA. The DNA for the CDR3 is TGTGCCAGCAGCCCGACCATGGGTACGCAGTATTTT. This sequence encodes CASSPTMGTQYF.

This clone was picked up a small number of times. The V gene is TRBV28, the J gene TRBJ1-2, with 7 nucleotides matching TRBD1. The CDR3 extends over 14 amino acids. The germline V gene has CDR1 MDHEN and CDR2 SYDVKM. J was trimmed by 5 bases and V by 5 bases; bases with no gene match: 8. CDR3 DNA sequence: TGTGCCAGCAGTGGGGGACAGAGGGTTTATGGCTACACCTTC. As protein: CASSGGQRVYGYTF.

This sequence joins TRBV27 and TRBJ2-4; D unclear. Germline CDR1 MNHEY, CDR2 SMNVEV (reference sequence). This CDR3 comprises 14 residues. With 0 bases removed from V and 2 bases from J, the gap between germline ends came to 5 bases. The CDR3 loop is CASSLSSTKNIQYF. CDR3 in DNA: TGTGCCAGCAGTTTATCAAGCACCAAAAACATTCAGTACTTC.

The chain uses TRBV14 and TRBJ2-3; unclear D gene. Trimming pared 0 bases from V and 4 bases from J, leaving 11 bases between. Germline CDR1 reads SGHDN; CDR2 reads FVKESK. The CDR3 is 15 amino acids. CDR3 bases: TGTGCCAGCAGCCAAGAGGCGGAAGGAGCAGATACGCAGTATTTT. It is translated as CASSQEAEGADTQYF.

V usage is TRBV7-9 and J usage is TRBJ1-5; 9 bases are shared with TRBD1. CDR1 SEHNR and CDR2 FQNEAQ come from the germline V gene (reference sequence). The CDR3 is 15 amino acids. The J segment lost 0 bases and the V segment lost 5 bases, leaving 2 bases of the junction unmatched. The CDR3 bases are TGTGCCAGCAGCGGGACAGGGACTAGCAATCAGCCCCAGCATTTT. Its protein is CASSGTGTSNQPQHF.

The chain employs TRBV6-2 or TRBV6-3 and TRBJ1-5; the D gene is possibly TRBD1 (6 bases). CDR1 MNHEY and CDR2 SVGEGT come from the germline V gene. Trimming took 2 bases from V and 7 from J, leaving 12 bases between them. The CDR3 runs to 14 residues. For the CDR3, the DNA is TGTGCCAGCAGTTACGGACAGAGGGGACAGCCCCAGCATTTT. Protein: CASSYGQRGQPQHF.

This chain uses TRBV5-1 with TRBJ1-2; 7 bases agree with TRBD1. The CDR3 is made up of 13 amino acids. Trimming took 4 bases from V and 6 from J; bases not matched to a gene: 6. CDR1 SGHRS and CDR2 YFSETQ come from the germline V gene. CDR3 sequence: CASSTRQGDGYTF. CDR3 nucleotide sequence: TGCGCCAGCAGCACAAGACAGGGCGATGGCTACACCTTC. Drawing the rest from reference TRBV5-1 and TRBJ1-2, the complete variable domain is KAGVTQTPRYLIKTRGQQVTLSCSPISGHRSVSWYQQTPGQGLQFLFEYFSETQRNKGNFPGRFSGRQFSNSRSEMNVSTLELGDSALYLCASSTRQGDGYTFGSGTRLTVV.

This sequence joins TRBV4-3 and TRBJ2-1; D not certain. Trimming removed 8 bases from V and 1 base from J, with 6 bases in between. In germline, CDR1 is LGHNA, CDR2 YSLEER. The CDR3 loop spans 12 amino acids. The CDR3: CASGMSYNEQFF. Written as DNA, the CDR3 is TGCGCCAGCGGTATGTCCTACAATGAGCAGTTCTTC.

The CDR3 loop is CASSLAWTGGDTEAFF. The CDR3 region has the DNA TGTGCCAGCAGCTTAGCGTGGACAGGGGGGGACACTGAAGCTTTCTTT. The V call is TRBV7-8, the J call TRBJ1-1; 10 nucleotides line up with TRBD1. CDR1 and CDR2 (germline): SGHVS, FQNEAQ. Trimming cost V 0 bases and J 3 bases; bases outside gene matches: 4. The CDR3 has 16 amino acids.

The genes are TRBV2 and TRBJ2-5, with D perhaps TRBD2 (6 bases). Trimming removed 8 bases from V and 1 base from J, with 14 bases in between. The CDR3 consists of 14 residues. Germline V gives CDR1 SNHLY, CDR2 FYNNEI. As DNA, the CDR3 is TGTGCCAGCGGGGGGTTTGGCATCCAAGAGACCCAGTACTTC. Protein sequence: CASGGFGIQETQYF.

As regards this clone: The same CDR3 is also encoded by other DNA sequences in this sample. The rearrangement joins TRBV27 to TRBJ1-1; 7 nucleotides match TRBD1. CDR1 is MNHEY, CDR2 SMNVEV, per germline (reference sequence). This CDR3 is built from 13 residues. Trimming cost V 5 bases and J 1 base; bases outside gene matches: 1. CDR3 loop: CASSGTANTEAFF. The CDR3 nucleotides read TGTGCCAGCAGTGGGACAGCGAACACTGAAGCTTTCTTT.

The V gene is TRBV5-4, the J gene TRBJ2-7, with unresolved D. The V end lost 4 bases, the J end lost 5 bases, and 13 bases lay between the germline ends. Germline V CDR1 and CDR2: SGHNT, YYREEE (reference sequence). The CDR3 loop spans 13 amino acids. The CDR3 nucleotides are TGTGCCAGCAGCACCTACAGTGTCAACGAGCAGTACTTC. Translated: CASSTYSVNEQYF.

The chain employs TRBV2 and TRBJ2-7; the match to TRBD1 covers 10 bases. Per the germline V gene, CDR1 is SNHLY and CDR2 is FYNNEI. Germline trimming cut 5 bases from V and 6 bases from J; bases unmatched to any gene: 4. The CDR3 sequence is 13 residues long. The chain's CDR3 is CASSSGTGVEQYF. CDR3 DNA sequence: TGTGCCAGCAGTTCCGGGACAGGGGTCGAGCAGTACTTC. Using reference TRBV2 and TRBJ2-7 for the parts outside the CDR3, the full variable domain is EPEVTQTPSHQVTQMGQEVILRCVPISNHLYFYWYRQILGQKVEFLVSFYNNEISEKSEIFDDQFSVERPDGSNFTLKIRSTKLEDSAMYFCASSSGTGVEQYFGPGTRLTVT.

The V and J genes are TRBV6-6 and TRBJ1-6; D is uncertain. The V and J ends lost 2 bases and 8 bases respectively, with 10 bases between them. The germline V gene encodes CDR1 MNHNY and CDR2 SVGAGI (reference sequence). This CDR3 spans 14 amino acids. The CDR3 DNA is TGTGCCAGCAGTTACCTCGGGGTCGATTCACCCCTCCACTTT. Protein sequence: CASSYLGVDSPLHF.

CDR3 in DNA: TGTGCCAGTAGTATTAGTCGGGGCGCCGAGACCCAGTACTTC. This gives the protein CASSISRGAETQYF. This chain links TRBV19 with TRBJ2-5; D tentatively reads TRBD1 or TRBD2 (5 bases each). CDR3 length: 14 amino acids. Trimming took 3 bases from V and 5 from J, leaving 13 bases between them. From germline, CDR1 is LNHDA and CDR2 SQIVND (reference sequence).